One sample yielded the 27 T cell receptor delta chains listed below, sequenced in a study of DNA immune sequencing with unique molecular identifiers. A 32-plex genomic DNA assay used primers for all 8 TRDV and 4 TRDJ genes. The library had 12-nucleotide UMIs introduced over 3 barcoding cycles, then a second adapter PCR. TCRdb reapplied CATT to the multiplex PCR reads. This table has under 6,000 delta-chain clones, approximately 10% appearing once. What was sequenced was gamma-delta T cells enriched from blood buffy coat, or unenriched PBMCs (not recorded which). The receptors originated from a human donor in good health.

This clone was seen a few times. It is likely a read error: a sequence one base away is far more abundant. Other DNA sequences within the sample encode an identical CDR3. The genes are TRDV2 and TRDJ1; TRDD3 agrees at 12 bases. The CDR3 contains 18 residues. Looked up from germline, CDR1 is GEAIGNYY and CDR2 is EKD. CDR3 amino acids: CACDLLGDTLLTTDKLIF. CDR3 bases: TGTGCCTGTGACCTTCTGGGGGATACGCTTCTTACCACCGATAAGCTCATCTTT.

In its sample, this clone ranks as large. Other DNA sequences in this sample translate to the same CDR3. The V gene is TRDV2, the J gene TRDJ2; 13 bases match TRDD3. The V gene end was trimmed by 4 bases and the J gene end by 4 bases; junction bases not matched to a gene: 14. Germline V gene sequence: CDR1 GEAIGNYY, CDR2 EKD. The CDR3 totals 19 residues. For the CDR3, the DNA is TGTGCCTGTGATCAACTTGGCGGTACTGGGGGATACGCGACAGCACAACTCTTCTTT. This sequence encodes CACDQLGGTGGYATAQLFF.

This clone has more than one count but fewer than ten. TCRdb's protein, taken from a much larger clone, differs from this DNA's translation at residue 9, likely owing to a read error; the protein displayed comes from the DNA. The chain recombines TRDV2 with TRDJ2; 7 bases match TRDD3. Per the germline V gene, CDR1 is GEAIGNYY and CDR2 is EKD. The V and J ends lost 0 bases and 3 bases, in that order; junction bases with no gene match: 12. There are 18 residues in the CDR3. For the CDR3, the DNA is TGTGCCTGTGACACCCTACTGGGGAATACTTCTCTGACAGCACAACTCTTCTTT. It specifies CACDTLLGNTSLTAQLFF.

By sample share, this clone is medium-sized. The V call is TRDV2, the J call TRDJ1; 10 bases are shared with TRDD3. Trimming cost V 1 base and J 0 bases; bases outside gene matches: 10. Germline CDR1 reads GEAIGNYY; CDR2 reads EKD. This CDR3 contains 18 residues. Here the CDR3 reads CACDTMGTWGIDTDKLIF. The CDR3 DNA is TGTGCCTGTGACACGATGGGGACCTGGGGGATAGACACCGATAAACTCATCTTT.

This clone was detected only a few times. For this DNA, TCRdb reports the protein of a much larger clone, which diverges at residue 11, most likely from a read error; the protein presented here is translated directly from the DNA. V and J are TRDV2 and TRDJ1; D might be TRDD3 (5 bases). Germline CDR1 and CDR2: GEAIGNYY and EKD. The CDR3 loop spans 15 amino acids. CDR3 bases: TGTGCCTGTGACACCGTCGGGGGTCGCACCCATAAACTCATCTTT. This sequence encodes CACDTVGGRTHKLIF.

A few counts support this clone. The TCRdb protein, from a much larger clone, departs from this DNA's translation at residue 15, likely by read error; the protein shown derives from the DNA. The chain joins TRDV2 to TRDJ1; TRDD3 matches 11 bases. This CDR3 comprises 17 residues. Germline values: CDR1 GEAIGNYY, CDR2 EKD. The chain's CDR3 is CACDTVGGYASTDKPIF. The CDR3, as DNA: TGTGCCTGTGACACCGTTGGGGGATACGCCTCCACCGATAAACCCATCTTT.

This clone was observed a few times. This rearrangement joins TRDV2 to TRDJ1; 10 bases are a match to TRDD3. The V segment lost 3 bases and the J segment 4 bases; nucleotides outside the gene matches: 13. This CDR3 spans 17 amino acids. Germline V gives CDR1 GEAIGNYY, CDR2 EKD. The CDR3 region is CACDGLGDGGAGDKLIF. The CDR3 coding sequence is TGTGCCTGTGACGGACTGGGGGATGGAGGGGCCGGCGATAAACTCATCTTT.

In this sample, this clone turned up a few times. TCRdb attributes to this sequence the protein of a much larger clone, which differs from the DNA translation at residue 7; a read error is likely, and the protein displayed is translated from the DNA. The chain carries TRDV2 and TRDJ1, with 10 bases identical to TRDD3. The germline CDR1 and CDR2 sequences are GEAIGNYY and EKD. Trimming at V came to 0 bases and at J to 1 base, leaving 13 bases not matched to a gene. The CDR3 is made up of 19 amino acids. The CDR3 DNA is TGTGCCTGTGACACCGTAATTGGGGGATACCTCTCCCGCACCGATAAACTCATCTTT. Translation: CACDTVIGGYLSRTDKLIF.

Details on this clone: The protein held in TCRdb is that of a much larger clone and does not match this DNA's translation at residue 7, likely because of a read error; the protein shown is translated from the DNA. The chain uses TRDV2 and TRDJ3; 7 positions match TRDD3. Germline CDR1 reads GEAIGNYY; CDR2 reads EKD. This CDR3 has 20 amino acids. V shed 1 base, J shed 0 bases, and the junction held 11 bases outside the gene matches. CDR3 bases: TGTGCCTGTGACACGGGAATCCTGGGGGTCGGCTCCTGGGACACCCGACAGATGTTTTTC. This gives the protein CACDTGILGVGSWDTRQMFF.

The chain carries TRAV36/DV7 and TRDJ1; 7 nucleotides align to TRDD3. V gave up 1 base and J gave up 3 bases; unmatched junction bases: 27. Germline assignment: CDR1 VTNFRS and CDR2 LTSSGIE (reference sequence). The CDR3 is 21 amino acids. CDR3 bases: TGTGCTGTGGAGAAAGGGGCTAGTACTGGGGCCTCCTCCAAAGGCGCCGATAAACTCATCTTT. Amino acid sequence: CAVEKGASTGASSKGADKLIF. The full variable domain, its missing parts supplied by reference TRAV36/DV7 and TRDJ1, is EDKVVQSPLSLVVHEGDTVTLNCSYEVTNFRSLLWYKQEKKAPTFLFMLTSSGIEKKSGRLSSILDKKELSSILNITATQTGDSAIYLCAVEKGASTGASSKGADKLIFGKGTRVTVEP.

The V call is TRDV1, the J call TRDJ1; the match to TRDD3 covers 13 bases. Since TCRdb gives no J gene, matching the DNA to germline was used here to assign it. This CDR3 has 24 amino acids. CDR1 is TSWWSYY and CDR2 is QGS in the germline V gene. With V trimmed by 0 bases and J by 0 bases, 22 bases remained unmatched. The CDR3 sequence is CALGELGWGRYWGIRASNTDKLIF. Written as DNA, the CDR3 is TGTGCTCTTGGGGAACTGGGTTGGGGTCGGTACTGGGGGATACGCGCGTCCAACACCGATAAACTCATCTTT.

With respect to this clone: No DNA is shown, since the ends of the CDR3 on it are uncertain; the CDR3 is the one TCRdb lists. TRAV29/DV5 is the V gene, and the J gene was not called; the table assigns TRDD3, which was not confirmed against the DNA. Both ends counted, the CDR3 spans 27 residues. CDR1 and CDR2 (germline): NSMFDY, ISSIKDK. CDR3 amino acids: CSVLLCSKRAFPETGGYPRVYTDKLIF.

This clone showed up many times. The rearrangement uses TRDV2 and TRDJ1; D possibly corresponds to TRDD3 (6 bases). V lost 1 base and J 3 bases, leaving 11 bases between the germline ends. Germline CDR1 reads GEAIGNYY; CDR2 reads EKD. The CDR3 covers 14 residues. CDR3 DNA: TGTGCCTGTGACACAGTGGGGGTTTCCGATAAACTCATCTTT. This codes for CACDTVGVSDKLIF.

This clone was observed a handful of times. TCRdb attributes to this sequence the protein of a much larger clone, which differs from the DNA translation at residue 8; a read error is likely, and the protein displayed is translated from the DNA. The same CDR3 also results from other DNA sequences found in this sample. The V call is TRDV2, the J call TRDJ1, with 9 bases aligning to TRDD3. The CDR3 totals 19 residues. Germline V CDR1 and CDR2: GEAIGNYY, EKD. V was clipped by 0 bases and J by 0 bases; unmatched bases: 13. DNA of the CDR3: TGTGCCTGTGACACCGTATCGAAATGGGGGATATCAGACACCGATAAACTCATCTTT. Its translation is CACDTVSKWGISDTDKLIF.

The table lists this clone with a few counts. A far more abundant clone sits one base away, making this likely a read error. Other DNA sequences of this sample code for an identical CDR3. The J gene is TRDJ3, the V gene TRDV2, with D possibly TRDD3 on 5 matching bases. From germline, CDR1 is GEAIGNYY and CDR2 EKD. The CDR3 runs 19 residues. The germline V and J ends were trimmed by 1 base and 0 bases, with 15 bases remaining between them. Here the CDR3 DNA reads TGTGCCTGTGACACGGGGGGGCTACGAAGCTCCTGGGACACCCGACAGATGTTTTTC. It translates to CACDTGGLRSSWDTRQMFF.

This clone was detected a few times. Since a far larger clone is one base different, this is likely a read error. The sample has other DNA sequences that encode this CDR3 too. The chain joins TRDV2 to TRDJ1; D is possibly TRDD3 (6 bases). Between the trimmed V and J ends, which lost 7 bases and 0 bases, there was a span of 23 bases. Germline V gene lookup returns CDR1 GEAIGNYY and CDR2 EKD. The CDR3 consists of 17 residues. The CDR3 spells CACDSLGDPVDTDKLIF. The CDR3 nucleotides are TGTGCCTGCGACTCCCTTGGGGATCCTGTAGACACCGATAAACTCATCTTT.

No V gene was called here, but the J gene is TRDJ1; the DNA was not compared with TRDD3, the D call given in the table. The CDR3 is 20 residues long. CDR3 bases: TGTGCTCTTGGGACGTCTTCTTGGCACTGGGGGGATTTGTATACCGATAAACTCATCTTT. It codes for CALGTSSWHWGDLYTDKLIF.

In its sample, this clone was seen a few times. Since a far larger clone is one base different, this is likely a read error. Other DNA sequences in the sample encode the same CDR3. The chain joins TRDV2 to TRDJ1; D is uncertain. CDR3 length: 15 residues. Germline V gene sequence: CDR1 GEAIGNYY, CDR2 EKD. The V gene lost 3 bases and the J gene lost 0 bases, with 13 bases spanning the gap. CDR3 in DNA: TGTGCCTGTGACCTACTCGGGACAGACACCGATAAACTCATCTTT. Residues: CACDLLGTDTDKLIF.

This sequence joins TRDV1 and TRDJ1; 7 nucleotides align to TRDD3. Germline CDR1 reads TSWWSYY; CDR2 reads QGS. The CDR3 sequence is 18 residues long. With 0 bases clipped from V and 0 bases from J, the junction kept 10 bases outside the gene matches. CDR3 amino acids: CALGELALRGGYTDKLIF. The CDR3 DNA reads as TGTGCTCTTGGGGAACTAGCCCTACGAGGGGGATACACCGATAAACTCATCTTT.

To note about this clone: The amino acid sequence in TCRdb belongs to a much larger clone and departs from this DNA's translation at residue 4, likely a sequencing read error; the sequence shown is translated from the DNA. This chain joins TRDV2 and TRDJ1, with D hard to call. This CDR3 has 14 residues. Germline values: CDR1 GEAIGNYY, CDR2 EKD. The CDR3 loop reads CACHTVALPDKLIF. The CDR3 DNA follows: TGTGCCTGTCACACCGTCGCGCTACCCGATAAACTCATCTTT.

The table lists this clone with a few counts. TCRdb's listed protein matches a much larger clone and diverges from this DNA's translation at residue 11, likely through a read error; the protein shown comes from the DNA. The chain carries TRDV2 and TRDJ2, with TRDD3 matching over 7 bases. Germline V gene lookup returns CDR1 GEAIGNYY and CDR2 EKD. J was trimmed by 4 bases and V by 4 bases; bases with no gene match: 20. The CDR3 totals 19 residues. The CDR3 reads CACDQLGGTGVYATAQLFF. The CDR3 region has the DNA TGTGCCTGTGATCAACTTGGCGGTACTGGGGTATACGCGACAGCACAACTCTTCTTT.

Comment on this clone: This likely stems from a read error, as it lies one base from a far larger clone. The sample contains more than one DNA sequence encoding this CDR3. This sequence joins TRDV2 and TRDJ1, with TRDD3 identical over 9 bases. CDR3 length: 17 residues. Germline lookup yields CDR1 GEAIGNYY and CDR2 EKD. CDR3 coding DNA: TGCGCCTGTGACACCCTTACTGGGGGACCCTACACCGATAAACTCATCTTT. Protein product: CACDTLTGGPYTDKLIF.

This clone has just a few counts. A read error is likely here: a far larger clone is one base away. The V call is TRDV2, the J call TRDJ1; 9 positions agree with TRDD3. The CDR3 is made up of 19 amino acids. Germline V CDR1 and CDR2: GEAIGNYY, EKD. The CDR3 nucleotides are TGTGCCTGTGACACCTTGTCTTTACTGGGGGAAGAGTACACCGATAAACACATCTTT. Protein: CACDTLSLLGEEYTDKHIF.

This clone was seen many times. J is TRDJ1 and V is TRDV2; D remains unclear. CDR3 size: 15 residues. CDR1 is GEAIGNYY, CDR2 EKD, per germline. V was shortened by 3 bases and J by 3 bases, with 16 bases between the two germline ends. The CDR3: CACDPFPGSADKLIF. Here the CDR3 DNA reads TGTGCCTGTGACCCTTTTCCGGGAAGCGCCGATAAACTCATCTTT.

Here the CDR3 DNA reads TGTGCTCTTGGGGTTTGCCTTCCGACGAGCCTTACGACTGGGGGTCCCCCACCCACCGCAAAACTCATCTTT. This codes for CALGVCLPTSLTTGGPPPTAKLIF. This chain uses TRDV1 with TRDJ1; 8 positions match TRDD3. Since TCRdb gives no J gene, matching the DNA to germline was used here to assign it. This CDR3 region has 24 residues. V was pared by 4 bases and J by 8 bases, with 39 bases of the junction left unmatched. Germline V gene sequence: CDR1 TSWWSYY, CDR2 QGS.

This clone was counted a few times. The likely explanation is a read error, given a far larger clone one base away. The sample has other DNA sequences that encode this CDR3 too. The rearrangement links TRDV2 to TRDJ3, with 7 bases that match TRDD3. This CDR3 comprises 22 residues. The V gene's germline CDR1 is GEAIGNYY and CDR2 EKD. The trim removed 3 bases at V and 1 base at J, leaving 20 bases unmatched. CDR3 protein: CACDPTGVGGPESSWDTRQMFF. Written as DNA, the CDR3 is TGTGCCTGTGACCCAACCGGGGTTGGGGGACCCGAGAGTTCCTGGGACACCCGACAGATGTTTTTC.

By proportion, this clone is medium-sized. Other DNA sequences in this specimen translate into the identical CDR3. This chain uses TRDV2 with TRDJ1; 8 bases align to TRDD3. The CDR3 consists of 15 residues. CDR1 GEAIGNYY and CDR2 EKD come from the germline V gene. V lost 2 bases and J lost 3; bases outside the gene matches: 7. The CDR3 protein is CACDRLGVLADKLIF. CDR3 in DNA: TGTGCCTGTGACAGACTGGGGGTTTTGGCCGATAAACTCATCTTT.